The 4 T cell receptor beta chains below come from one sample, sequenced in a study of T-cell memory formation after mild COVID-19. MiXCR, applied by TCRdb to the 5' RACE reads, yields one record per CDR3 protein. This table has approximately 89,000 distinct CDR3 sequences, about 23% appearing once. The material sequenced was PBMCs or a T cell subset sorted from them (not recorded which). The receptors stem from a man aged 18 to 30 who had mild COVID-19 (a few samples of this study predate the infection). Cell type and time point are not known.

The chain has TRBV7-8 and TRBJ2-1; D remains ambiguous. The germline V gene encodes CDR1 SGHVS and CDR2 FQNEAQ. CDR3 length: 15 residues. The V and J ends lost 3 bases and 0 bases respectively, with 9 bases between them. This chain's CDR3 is CASSFTESSYNEQFF. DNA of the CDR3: TGTGCCAGCAGCTTTACAGAAAGCTCCTACAATGAGCAGTTCTTC.

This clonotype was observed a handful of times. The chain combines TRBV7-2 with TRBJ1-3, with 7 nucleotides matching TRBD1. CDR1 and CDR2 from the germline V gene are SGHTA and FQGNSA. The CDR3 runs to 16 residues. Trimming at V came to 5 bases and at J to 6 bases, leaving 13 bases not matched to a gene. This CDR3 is CASSPRSRGLSNTIYF. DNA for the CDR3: TGTGCCAGCAGCCCTCGGTCAAGGGGGCTGTCAAACACCATATATTTT. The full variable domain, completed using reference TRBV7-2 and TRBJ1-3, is GAGVSQSPSNKVTEKGKDVELRCDPISGHTALYWYRQSLGQGLEFLIYFQGNSAPDKSGLPSDRFSAERTGGSVSTLTIQRTQQEDSAVYLCASSPRSRGLSNTIYFGEGSWLTVV.

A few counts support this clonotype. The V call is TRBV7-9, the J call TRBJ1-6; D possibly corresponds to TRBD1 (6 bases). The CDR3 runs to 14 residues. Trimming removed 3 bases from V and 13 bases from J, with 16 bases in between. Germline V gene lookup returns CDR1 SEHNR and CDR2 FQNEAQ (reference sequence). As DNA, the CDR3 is TGTGCCAGCAGCTTTACAGGGCCCCTAAATCCCCTCCACTTT. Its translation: CASSFTGPLNPLHF.

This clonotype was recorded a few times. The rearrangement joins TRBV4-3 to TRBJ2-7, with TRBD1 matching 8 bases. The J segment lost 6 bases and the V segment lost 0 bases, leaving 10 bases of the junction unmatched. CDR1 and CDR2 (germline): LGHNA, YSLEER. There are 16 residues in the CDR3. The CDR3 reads CASSQDGGQALSEQYF. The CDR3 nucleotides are TGCGCCAGCAGCCAAGACGGGGGACAGGCCCTATCCGAGCAGTACTTC.